This TCR beta chain was documented in a study of T cell responses to AZD1222 COVID-19 vaccine. Study-level background: Both about-4-week and about-12-week second-dose recipients were combined.

CDR3 length equals 17 residues. CDR1 and CDR2 (germline): SGHNT, YYREEE (reference sequence). Trimming cost V 3 bases and J 0 bases, with 13 bases left between them. With regard to this clone: Its antigen remains unknown.

Study results and limitations: It should be noted that donors were predominantly white British and more often female, and clonal diversity was possibly underestimated. None of the repertoires were sampled until the peak T cell response had passed. Across spike, vaccine-associated CD4 TCRs were found, dominant at 160-218 and 743-854.

Assay used: immunoSEQ multiplex PCR; TCRdb lists only in-frame clones, some missing. The sample consists of over 95,000 clones, approximately 89% of them appearing once. This clonotype was obtained from an adult in good health. This specimen consisted of peripheral blood, obtained on day 0 of AZD1222 vaccination. The rearrangement uses TRBV5-4 and TRBJ1-6; TRBD1 is a possible D gene (6 bases). The CDR3 DNA reads as TGTGCCAGCAGCTCGGAGGGGGGGACCTCCTATAATTCACCCCTCCACTTT. Its translation: CASSSEGGTSYNSPLHF.